This is a list of T cell receptor beta chains from one sample in a study of blood T cell repertoires in COVID-19. The protocol was immunoSEQ multiplex PCR, while the TCRdb copy is restricted to in-frame clones and leaves out a portion. The sample gives 55,000 to 75,000 clones, about 80% of which show up once; about a tenth is in the top ten. Sequences were obtained from peripheral blood. The receptors come from a human donor in a cohort sampled during active COVID-19. CDR3s leave out the opening cysteine and the closing phenylalanine or tryptophan. A D gene is named only where the DNA matches it firmly.

>NA|TRBV7-3
ASSPGGDTQY
>NA|TRBV6-5
ASSVSSRGTQY
>TRBD2|TRBV7-9
ASSPEGGAYEQY
>TRBD2|TRBV19
ASSPGLADTQY
>NA|TRBV4-3
ASSQGRNTEAF
>NA|TRBV6-5
ASSLSGLRTDTQY
>TRBD2|TRBV12-5
ASGFWRETTGELF
>NA|TRBV5-1
ASSLEQPNYGYT
>TRBD1|TRBV3-1/TRBV3-2
ASSPRDRVMNTEAF
>TRBD2|TRBV5-5
ASSATSGSVNEQF
>NA|TRBV3-1/TRBV3-2
ASSLVGARQPQH
>TRBD2|TRBV7-2
ASSASTSGTLEQY
>TRBD2|TRBV13
ASSGQTSGRAYEQY
>NA|TRBV15
ATSRGSSYEQY
>NA|TRBV12-3/TRBV12-4
ASSTGTRYGYT
>NA|TRBV28
ASSTGQRLSGNTIY
>TRBD1|TRBV7-2
ASSTGQRSNQPQH
>TRBD1|TRBV24-1
ATSDPGTGHYEQY
>TRBD2|TRBV6-5
ASRPAGGPDTQY
>TRBD2|TRBV5-1
ASSLVAGGHNEQF
>NA|TRBV28
ASTLLAGYNEQF
>NA|TRBV28
ASSFRAGDEQY
>NA|TRBV6-6
ASSRNRDTDSYEQY
>NA|TRBV11-1
ASSFGAEETQY
>NA|TRBV6-1
ASSDSFDSDTDTQY
>TRBD1|TRBV11-1
ASSPQRRGQGGYT